The present T cell receptor (beta chain) was sequenced within a study of read filtering for tumor transcriptome and immune sequencing. This clonotype was observed many times. Between the trimmed V and J ends, which lost 2 bases and 4 bases, there was a span of 12 bases. Germline loops: CDR1 SGHTS, CDR2 YDEGEE. The CDR3 is 15 amino acids. This library used about 360 ng RNA and molecular barcoded adaptors spanning alpha/delta and beta/gamma chains. TCRdb processed the reads anew with MiXCR; each CDR3 protein has one entry. The sample includes tens of thousands of distinct CDR3 sequences, 10% to 15% seen only once; the top ten take more than 12%.

The TCR originated in a donor aged 40 or older with multiple myeloma. Material for sequencing was a population of CD138-negative cells sorted from bone marrow. The V and J genes are TRBV5-8 and TRBJ2-2; D not certain. The CDR3 is CASSLGFKATGELFF. CDR3 nucleotides: TGTGCCAGCAGCTTAGGGTTTAAGGCCACCGGGGAGCTGTTTTTT.